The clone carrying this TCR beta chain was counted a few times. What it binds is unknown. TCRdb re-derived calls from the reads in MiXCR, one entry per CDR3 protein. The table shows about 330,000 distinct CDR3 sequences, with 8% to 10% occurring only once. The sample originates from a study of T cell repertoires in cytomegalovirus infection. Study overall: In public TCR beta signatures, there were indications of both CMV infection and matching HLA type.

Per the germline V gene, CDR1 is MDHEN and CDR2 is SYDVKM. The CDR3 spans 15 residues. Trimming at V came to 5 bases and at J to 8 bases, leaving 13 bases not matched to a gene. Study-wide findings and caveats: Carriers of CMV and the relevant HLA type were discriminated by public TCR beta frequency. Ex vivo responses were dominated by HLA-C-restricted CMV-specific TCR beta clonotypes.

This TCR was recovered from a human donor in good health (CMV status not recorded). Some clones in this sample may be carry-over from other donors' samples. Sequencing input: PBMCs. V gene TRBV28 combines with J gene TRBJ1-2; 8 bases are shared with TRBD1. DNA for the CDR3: TGTGCCAGCAGTCATTCCCCAGGGGGCGCAGGAGGCTACACCTTC. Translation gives CASSHSPGGAGGYTF.